Shown below are 27 T cell receptor beta chains from a single sample sequenced in a study of blood T cell repertoires in COVID-19. The table came from immunoSEQ multiplex PCR; TCRdb's copy has only in-frame clones and leaves some out. The sample holds around 230,000 clones, 80% to 90% seen once. Input material: peripheral blood. These receptors originate from a woman between 40 and 50 years old with active or convalescent COVID-19.

This clone was seen once. V and J are TRBV18 and TRBJ1-2; 11 bases are a match to TRBD1. The V gene end was trimmed by 3 bases and the J gene end by 3 bases; junction bases not matched to a gene: 3. Germline CDR1 KGHSH, CDR2 LQKENI. The CDR3 is 15 residues long. In DNA form, the CDR3 reads TGTGCCAGCTCACCCGGGACAGGGGGTGACTATGGCTACACCTTC. Amino acids: CASSPGTGGDYGYTF. Variable domain in full (rest from reference TRBV18 and TRBJ1-2): NAGVMQNPRHLVRRRGQEARLRCSPMKGHSHVYWYRQLPEEGLKFMVYLQKENIIDESGMPKERFSAEFPKEGPSILRIQQVVRGDSAAYFCASSPGTGGDYGYTFGSGTRLTVV.

This sequence joins TRBV14 and TRBJ1-1; a possible D gene is TRBD1 (5 bases). CDR1 is SGHDN, CDR2 FVKESK, per germline. The length of the CDR3 is 15 residues. Trimming shortened V by 6 bases and J by 4 bases, and 18 bases separated the two germline ends. The CDR3 DNA is TGTGCCAGCAGTCCCCAGGCAGGGTTTGGCACTGAAGCTTTCTTT. The encoded protein is CASSPQAGFGTEAFF.

The chain joins TRBV21-1 to TRBJ2-1; TRBD1, as called in the table, went unchecked against the DNA. TRBV21-1 is described as a pseudogene. The length of the CDR3 is 20 residues. Here the CDR3 DNA reads TGTGCCAGCAGCAAGGGAGAGGACAGGGCCCCGGGACTGAACTACAATGAGCAGTTCTTC. The encoded protein is CASSKGEDRAPGLNYNEQFF.

The chain is built from TRBV4-3 and TRBJ1-2; a weak D match, TRBD1 (6 bases). Trimming shortened V by 4 bases and J by 2 bases, and 20 bases separated the two germline ends. Germline CDR1 LGHNA, CDR2 YSLEER. This CDR3 comprises 17 residues. The CDR3 DNA follows: TGCGCCAGCAGCCGAACCTTTGGGGGGGCCCAGAACTATGGCTACACCTTC. Protein: CASSRTFGGAQNYGYTF.

This chain connects TRBV7-9 to TRBJ1-1; perhaps TRBD1 as D (6 bases). CDR1 SEHNR and CDR2 FQNEAQ come from the germline V gene (reference sequence). V lost 2 bases to trimming and J lost 1 base, with 14 bases between them. CDR3 length equals 16 residues. Here the CDR3 reads CASSLLEQGQNTEAFF. The CDR3 DNA is TGTGCCAGCAGCTTATTGGAACAGGGCCAGAACACTGAAGCTTTCTTT.

This sequence joins TRBV9 and TRBJ2-7, with D hard to call. In germline, CDR1 is SGDLS, CDR2 YYNGEE. The CDR3 extends over 15 amino acids. V shed 2 bases and J shed 0 bases, with 12 bases lying between them. The CDR3 here is CASSVAAQSSYEQYF. For the CDR3, the DNA is TGTGCCAGCAGCGTGGCAGCGCAGAGCTCCTACGAGCAGTACTTC.

V is TRBV5-1 and J is TRBJ2-1, with 7 nucleotides matching TRBD2. This CDR3 has 15 residues. CDR1 and CDR2 (germline): SGHRS, YFSETQ. V lost 0 bases, J lost 10 bases, and 10 bases stayed unmatched. CDR3 DNA sequence: TGCGCCAGCAGCTTGGATCTGGGCGGGGGTTGGGAGCAGTTCTTC. Amino acid sequence: CASSLDLGGGWEQFF.

In the case of this clone: A read error may account for a junction end that differs from germline. The chain combines TRBV7-2 with TRBJ2-7, with 8 bases identical to TRBD2. Germline loops: CDR1 SGHTA, CDR2 FQGNSA. The CDR3 is 14 residues long. This CDR3 is CASSPDAGGSFRDF. The CDR3 nucleotides read TGTGCCAGCAGCCCCGACGCGGGGGGTTCCTTCCGCGACTTC. Variable domain in full (rest from reference TRBV7-2 and TRBJ2-7): GAGVSQSPSNKVTEKGKDVELRCDPISGHTALYWYRQSLGQGLEFLIYFQGNSAPDKSGLPSDRFSAERTGGSVSTLTIQRTQQEDSAVYLCASSPDAGGSFRDFGPGTRLTVT.

The CDR3 spells CASSLDQGRGYTF. In nucleotides, the CDR3 is TGCGCCAGCAGCTTGGACCAGGGTCGCGGCTACACCTTC. V is TRBV5-1 and J is TRBJ1-2; possibly TRBD1 for D (5 bases). Per germline, CDR1 SGHRS and CDR2 YFSETQ. This CDR3 contains 13 residues. The V end was cut by 0 bases, the J end by 8 bases, with 11 bases between.

The V gene is TRBV7-9, the J gene TRBJ2-1; tentative D call: TRBD2 (6 bases). V shed 6 bases and J shed 2 bases, with 8 bases lying between them. Per germline, CDR1 SEHNR and CDR2 FQNEAQ (reference sequence). CDR3 size: 13 residues. The CDR3 sequence: CASREGPYNEQFF. In DNA form, the CDR3 reads TGTGCCAGCAGGGAGGGGCCCTACAATGAGCAGTTCTTC.

The gene calls are TRBV3-1 (or the pseudogene TRBV3-2) and TRBJ2-3, with TRBD2 identical over 10 bases. The CDR3 consists of 17 residues. Germline CDR1 LGHDT, CDR2 YNNKEL (reference sequence). V shed 0 bases and J 4 bases; nucleotides not matched to a gene: 7. Written as DNA, the CDR3 is TGTGCCAGCAGCCAAGAGGGGTTAGCGGGAGGCTCAGATACGCAGTATTTT. As protein: CASSQEGLAGGSDTQYF.

Written as DNA, the CDR3 is TGCAGCGTTATGAGGGACAGCAACACAGATACGCAGTATTTT. Translating it yields CSVMRDSNTDTQYF. The chain has TRBV29-1 and TRBJ2-3; the match to TRBD1 covers 7 bases. Germline CDR1 is SQVTM and CDR2 is ANQGSEA. This CDR3 is 14 amino acids long. Trimming took 5 bases from V and 2 from J; bases not matched to a gene: 7.

The chain couples TRBV3-1 (or the pseudogene TRBV3-2) to TRBJ1-2; D is undetermined. Trimming removed 0 bases at V and 4 bases at J, with 6 bases between. The CDR3 runs 13 residues. The germline CDR1 and CDR2 sequences are LGHDT and YNNKEL (reference sequence). CDR3: CASSQDTGYGYTF. The CDR3 nucleotides are TGTGCCAGCAGCCAAGACACCGGCTATGGCTACACCTTC.

The chain couples TRBV28 to TRBJ2-1; possible D gene TRBD2, 5 bases. The ends were cut back, 5 bases at V and 7 bases at J, with 18 bases in the middle. Germline lookup yields CDR1 MDHEN and CDR2 SYDVKM. The CDR3 extends over 15 amino acids. The chain's CDR3 is CASSLPYAGINEQFF. DNA for the CDR3: TGTGCCAGCAGTCTCCCCTATGCGGGTATAAATGAGCAGTTCTTC.

The count of this clone is one. This chain links TRBV12-5 with TRBJ1-2; D gene ambiguous. The CDR3 has 17 amino acids. Germline CDR1 and CDR2: LGHNT and FRNRAP. Trimming left V 2 bases short and J 2 bases short, with 18 bases between. CDR3 nucleotides: TGTGCTAGTGGTTTGTTCAGGTCCGGTGGCAGAAACTATGGCTACACCTTC. Its translation is CASGLFRSGGRNYGYTF. The whole variable domain, filled in from reference TRBV12-5 and TRBJ1-2, reads DARVTQTPRHKVTEMGQEVTMRCQPILGHNTVFWYRQTMMQGLELLAYFRNRAPLDDSGMPKDRFSAEMPDATLATLKIQPSEPRDSAVYFCASGLFRSGGRNYGYTFGSGTRLTVV.

The chain has TRBV30 and TRBJ1-5, with D unclear. The germline gives CDR1 GTSNPN, CDR2 SVGIG (reference sequence). Trimming took 0 bases from V and 9 from J, leaving 6 bases between them. There are 11 residues in the CDR3. CDR3 in DNA: TGTGCCTGGAGTGTACTTGGGCCCCAGCATTTT. Protein product: CAWSVLGPQHF. Supplemented by reference TRBV30 and TRBJ1-5, the full variable domain reads SQTIHQWPATLVQPVGSPLSLECTVEGTSNPNLYWYRQAAGRGLQLLFYSVGIGQISSEVPQNLSASRPQDRQFILSSKKLLLSDSGFYLCAWSVLGPQHFGDGTRLSIL.

V and J are TRBV19 and TRBJ1-3; possible D gene TRBD1, 6 bases. This CDR3 has 15 residues. Germline lookup yields CDR1 LNHDA and CDR2 SQIVND (reference sequence). The V gene lost 3 bases and the J gene lost 0 bases, with 9 bases spanning the gap. The DNA for the CDR3 is TGTGCCAGTAGTATGGGACATACCTCTGGAAACACCATATATTTT. This translates into CASSMGHTSGNTIYF.

V and J are TRBV11-2 and TRBJ1-2; D not resolved. Germline V gene data show CDR1 as SGHAT and CDR2 as FQNNGV. There are 14 residues in the CDR3. The germline V and J ends were trimmed by 2 bases and 8 bases, with 15 bases remaining between them. CDR3 loop: CASSLTSRGWGYTF. In DNA form, the CDR3 reads TGTGCCAGCAGCTTAACTTCCCGGGGATGGGGCTACACCTTC.

V gene TRBV7-9 combines with J gene TRBJ1-4, with 8 bases fitting TRBD1. Germline loops: CDR1 SEHNR, CDR2 FQNEAQ (reference sequence). Germline trimming cut 5 bases from V and 1 base from J; bases unmatched to any gene: 12. The CDR3 has 18 amino acids. In DNA, the CDR3 is TGTGCCAGCAGCGACAACCCACTCGGACAGGGAACTAATGAAAAACTGTTTTTT. This codes for CASSDNPLGQGTNEKLFF.

V and J are TRBV24-1 and TRBJ1-5, with 7 positions matching TRBD1. This CDR3 is built from 17 residues. The junction had 7 bases not matched to a gene; V was cut back by 3 bases and J by 0 bases. Germline-derived CDR1 and CDR2 are KGHDR and SFDVKD. In DNA form, the CDR3 reads TGTGCCACCAGTGATGCGACAGGGTTTGGTAGCAATCAGCCCCAGCATTTT. Protein sequence: CATSDATGFGSNQPQHF.

The genes are TRBV7-9 and TRBJ2-7; unclear D gene. The germline V gene encodes CDR1 SEHNR and CDR2 FQNEAQ (reference sequence). V was trimmed by 4 bases and J by 4 bases, leaving 14 bases between them. This CDR3 region has 14 residues. The CDR3 is CASSSVLREYEQYF. The CDR3 DNA sequence: TGTGCCAGCAGCTCCGTCCTTAGAGAATACGAGCAGTACTTC.

This sequence joins TRBV7-2 and TRBJ1-2, with 8 nucleotides matching TRBD1. Germline values: CDR1 SGHTA, CDR2 FQGNSA. V lost 8 bases, J lost 5 bases, and 7 bases stayed unmatched. The CDR3 contains 13 residues. The CDR3 here is CASGQGWVYGYTF. The CDR3 nucleotides read TGTGCCAGCGGACAGGGCTGGGTATATGGCTACACCTTC. Using reference TRBV7-2 and TRBJ1-2 for the parts outside the CDR3, the full variable domain is GAGVSQSPSNKVTEKGKDVELRCDPISGHTALYWYRQSLGQGLEFLIYFQGNSAPDKSGLPSDRFSAERTGGSVSTLTIQRTQQEDSAVYLCASGQGWVYGYTFGSGTRLTVV.

The chain uses TRBV5-1 and TRBJ1-4, with TRBD1 matching 7 bases. Trimming took 4 bases from V and 4 from J; bases not matched to a gene: 7. The CDR3 totals 15 residues. Per germline, CDR1 SGHRS and CDR2 YFSETQ. For the CDR3, the DNA is TGCGCCAGCAGCCCCGACAGGGCCATTAATGAAAAACTGTTTTTT. It specifies CASSPDRAINEKLFF.

The chain links TRBV28 to TRBJ1-5; D gene ambiguous. Trimming pared 3 bases from V and 5 bases from J, leaving 11 bases between. The CDR3 spans 14 residues. Looked up from germline, CDR1 is MDHEN and CDR2 is SYDVKM. As DNA, the CDR3 is TGTGCCAGCAGTTTTGGGAGGAGAGATCAGCCCCAGCATTTT. Amino acids: CASSFGRRDQPQHF.

The chain uses TRBV19 and TRBJ2-2; 14 bases are shared with TRBD2. The CDR3 extends over 15 amino acids. CDR1 is LNHDA and CDR2 is SQIVND in the germline V gene (reference sequence). Trimming cost V 6 bases and J 6 bases; bases outside gene matches: 3. In DNA, the CDR3 is TGTGCCAGTAGGGGGACTAGCGGGAGTGCCGGGGAGCTGTTTTTT. Translated, it gives CASRGTSGSAGELFF.

The chain uses TRBV10-1 and TRBJ2-7, with D tentatively TRBD1 (5 bases). This CDR3 has 12 residues. Germline V CDR1 and CDR2: WNHNN, SYGVQD (reference sequence). The ends were cut back, 7 bases at V and 7 bases at J, with 14 bases in the middle. DNA for the CDR3: TGCGCCAGCACCGGGCCGGCAGGGGAGCAGTACTTC. Encoded protein: CASTGPAGEQYF.

This clone was recorded once. The chain joins TRBV14 to TRBJ2-1, with 7 nucleotides matching TRBD2. This CDR3 comprises 15 residues. The junction had 12 bases not matched to a gene; V was cut back by 4 bases and J by 9 bases. CDR1 is SGHDN, CDR2 FVKESK, per germline. The CDR3 DNA reads as TGTGCCAGCAGCCCTCACGCTATATCGGGGGGTGAGCAGTTCTTC. This gives the protein CASSPHAISGGEQFF.